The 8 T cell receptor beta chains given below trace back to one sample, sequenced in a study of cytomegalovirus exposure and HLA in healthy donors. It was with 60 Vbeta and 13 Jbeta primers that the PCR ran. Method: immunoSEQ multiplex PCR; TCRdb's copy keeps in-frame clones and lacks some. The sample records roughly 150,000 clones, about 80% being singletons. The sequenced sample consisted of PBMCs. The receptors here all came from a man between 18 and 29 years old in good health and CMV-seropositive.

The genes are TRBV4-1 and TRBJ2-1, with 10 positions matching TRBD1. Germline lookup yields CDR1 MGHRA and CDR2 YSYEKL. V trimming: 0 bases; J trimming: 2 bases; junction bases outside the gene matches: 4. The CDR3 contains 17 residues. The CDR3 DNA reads TGCGCCAGCAGCCAAGAAGGCGGACAGGGGGCCTACAATGAGCAGTTCTTC. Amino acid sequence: CASSQEGGQGAYNEQFF.

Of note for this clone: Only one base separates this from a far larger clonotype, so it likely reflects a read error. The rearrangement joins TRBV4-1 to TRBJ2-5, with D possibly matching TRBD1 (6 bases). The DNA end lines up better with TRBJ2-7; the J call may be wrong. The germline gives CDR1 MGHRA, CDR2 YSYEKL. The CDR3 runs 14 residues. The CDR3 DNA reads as TGCGCCAGCAGCGAAACAGGGAACTCCTACGAGCAGTACTTC. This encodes CASSETGNSYEQYF.

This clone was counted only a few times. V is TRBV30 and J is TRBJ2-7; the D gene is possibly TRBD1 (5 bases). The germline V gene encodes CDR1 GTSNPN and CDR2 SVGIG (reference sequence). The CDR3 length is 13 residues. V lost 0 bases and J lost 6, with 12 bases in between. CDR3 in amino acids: CAWSVLGRGEQYF. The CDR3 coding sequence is TGTGCCTGGAGTGTACTGGGAAGGGGCGAGCAGTACTTC.

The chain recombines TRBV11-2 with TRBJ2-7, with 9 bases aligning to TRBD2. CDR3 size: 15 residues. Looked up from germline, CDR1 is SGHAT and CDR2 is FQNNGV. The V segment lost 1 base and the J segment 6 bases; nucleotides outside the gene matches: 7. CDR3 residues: CASSLGAGGPFEQYF. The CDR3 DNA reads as TGTGCCAGCAGCTTAGGGGCGGGAGGGCCTTTCGAGCAGTACTTC.

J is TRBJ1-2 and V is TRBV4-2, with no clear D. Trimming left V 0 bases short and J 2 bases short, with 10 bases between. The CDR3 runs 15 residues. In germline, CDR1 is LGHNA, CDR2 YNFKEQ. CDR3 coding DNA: TGTGCCAGCAGCCAAGAGATGGGCAGCAACTATGGCTACACCTTC. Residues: CASSQEMGSNYGYTF.

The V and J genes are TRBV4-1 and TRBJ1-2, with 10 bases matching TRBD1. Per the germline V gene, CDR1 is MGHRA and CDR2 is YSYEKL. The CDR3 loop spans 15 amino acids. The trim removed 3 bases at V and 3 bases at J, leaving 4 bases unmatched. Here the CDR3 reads CASSQTGGEDYGYTF. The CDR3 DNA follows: TGCGCCAGCAGCCAGACAGGGGGCGAGGACTATGGCTACACCTTC.

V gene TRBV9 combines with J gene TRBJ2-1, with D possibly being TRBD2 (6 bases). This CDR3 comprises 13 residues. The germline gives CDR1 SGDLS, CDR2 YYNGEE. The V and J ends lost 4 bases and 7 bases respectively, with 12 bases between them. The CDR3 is CASSQEGTNEQFF. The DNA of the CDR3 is TGTGCCAGCAGCCAGGAGGGGACTAATGAGCAGTTCTTC.

CDR3 region: CASSEGRGNEPQHF. The CDR3 region has the DNA TGTGCCAGCAGTGAAGGGCGGGGTAATGAGCCCCAGCATTTT. The chain combines TRBV2 with TRBJ1-5, with D unresolved. Germline values: CDR1 SNHLY, CDR2 FYNNEI. The V and J ends lost 1 base and 8 bases respectively, with 12 bases between them. The length of the CDR3 is 14 residues.